This T cell receptor beta chain appears in the sequencing data of a study of blood T cell repertoires in COVID-19. Study-level information: COVID-19 samples, acute and convalescent, were from the United States, Italy and Spain.

In the authors' methods: Reference gene primer amplification gave nucleated cell count estimates. Assay: immunoSEQ multiplex PCR; the TCRdb copy retains only in-frame clones and omits some. The V and J calls and clone size are taken from that table; D and trimming were inferred from the DNA. The sample records fewer than 200,000 clones, approximately 85% being singletons. The CDR3 has 14 residues. Trimming removed 3 bases from V and 6 bases from J; junction bases left unmatched: 4. Germline CDR1 and CDR2: SGHRS and YFSETQ. Sequencing was done on a sample of peripheral blood. The rearrangement joins TRBV5-1 to TRBJ2-7; TRBD1 agrees at 12 bases. The TCR sequence derives from a man between 60 and 70 years old who had recovered from COVID-19. In DNA form, the CDR3 reads TGCGCCAGCAGCTCCGGGACAGGGGGCATCGAGCAGTACTTC. Translation: CASSSGTGGIEQYF.